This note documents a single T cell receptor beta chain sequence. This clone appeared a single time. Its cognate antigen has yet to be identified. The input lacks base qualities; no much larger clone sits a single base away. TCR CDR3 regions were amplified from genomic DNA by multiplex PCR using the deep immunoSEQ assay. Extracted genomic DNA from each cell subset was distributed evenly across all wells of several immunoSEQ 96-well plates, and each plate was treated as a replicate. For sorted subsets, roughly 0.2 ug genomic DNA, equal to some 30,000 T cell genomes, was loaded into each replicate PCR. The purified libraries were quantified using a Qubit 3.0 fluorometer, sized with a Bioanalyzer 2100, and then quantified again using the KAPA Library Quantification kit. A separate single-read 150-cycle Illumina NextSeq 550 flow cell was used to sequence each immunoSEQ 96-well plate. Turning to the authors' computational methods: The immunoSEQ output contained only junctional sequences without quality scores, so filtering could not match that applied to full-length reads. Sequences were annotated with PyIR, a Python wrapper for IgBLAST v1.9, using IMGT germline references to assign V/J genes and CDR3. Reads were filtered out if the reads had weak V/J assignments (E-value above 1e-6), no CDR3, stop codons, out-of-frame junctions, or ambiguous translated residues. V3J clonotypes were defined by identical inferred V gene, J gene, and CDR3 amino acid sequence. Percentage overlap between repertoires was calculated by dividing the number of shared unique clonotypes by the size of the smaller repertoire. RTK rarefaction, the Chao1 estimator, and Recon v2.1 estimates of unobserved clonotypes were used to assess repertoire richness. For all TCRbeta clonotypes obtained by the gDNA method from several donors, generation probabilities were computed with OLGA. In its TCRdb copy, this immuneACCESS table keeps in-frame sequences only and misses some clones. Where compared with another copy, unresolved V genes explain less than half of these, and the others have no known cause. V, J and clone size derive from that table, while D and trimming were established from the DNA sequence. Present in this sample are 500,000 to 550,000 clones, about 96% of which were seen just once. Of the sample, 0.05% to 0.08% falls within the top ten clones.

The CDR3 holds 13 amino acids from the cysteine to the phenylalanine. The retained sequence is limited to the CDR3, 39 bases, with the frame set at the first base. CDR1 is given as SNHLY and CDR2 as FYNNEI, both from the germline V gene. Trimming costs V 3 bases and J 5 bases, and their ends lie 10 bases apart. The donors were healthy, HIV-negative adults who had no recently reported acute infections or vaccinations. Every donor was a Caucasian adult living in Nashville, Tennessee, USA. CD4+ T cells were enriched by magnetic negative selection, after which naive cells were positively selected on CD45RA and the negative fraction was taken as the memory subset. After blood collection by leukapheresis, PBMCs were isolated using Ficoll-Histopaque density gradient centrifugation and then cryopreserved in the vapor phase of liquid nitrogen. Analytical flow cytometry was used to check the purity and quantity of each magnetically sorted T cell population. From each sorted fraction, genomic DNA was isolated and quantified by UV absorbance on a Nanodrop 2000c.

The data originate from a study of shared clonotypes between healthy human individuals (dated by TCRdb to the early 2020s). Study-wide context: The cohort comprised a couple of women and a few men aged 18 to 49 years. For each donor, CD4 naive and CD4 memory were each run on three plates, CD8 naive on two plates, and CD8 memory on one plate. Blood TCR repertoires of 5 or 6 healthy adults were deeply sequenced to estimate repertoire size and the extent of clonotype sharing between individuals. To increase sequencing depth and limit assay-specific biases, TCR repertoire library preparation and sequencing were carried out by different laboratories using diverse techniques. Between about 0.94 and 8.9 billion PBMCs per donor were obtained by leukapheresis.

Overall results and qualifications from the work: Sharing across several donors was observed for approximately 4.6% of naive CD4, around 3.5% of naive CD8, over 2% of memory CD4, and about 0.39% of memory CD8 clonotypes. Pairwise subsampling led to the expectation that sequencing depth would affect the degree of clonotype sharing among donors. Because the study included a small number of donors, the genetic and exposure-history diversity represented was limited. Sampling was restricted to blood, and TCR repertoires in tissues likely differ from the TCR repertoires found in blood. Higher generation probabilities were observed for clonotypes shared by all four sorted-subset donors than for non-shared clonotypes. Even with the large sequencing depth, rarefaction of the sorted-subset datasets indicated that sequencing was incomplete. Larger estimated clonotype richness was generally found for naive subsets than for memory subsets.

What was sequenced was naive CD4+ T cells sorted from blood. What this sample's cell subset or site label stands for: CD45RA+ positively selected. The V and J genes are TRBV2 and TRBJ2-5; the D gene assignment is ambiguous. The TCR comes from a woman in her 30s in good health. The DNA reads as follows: TGTGCCAGCAGTGACGTGGCCGGGGAGACCCAGTACTTC. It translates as CASSDVAGETQYF.